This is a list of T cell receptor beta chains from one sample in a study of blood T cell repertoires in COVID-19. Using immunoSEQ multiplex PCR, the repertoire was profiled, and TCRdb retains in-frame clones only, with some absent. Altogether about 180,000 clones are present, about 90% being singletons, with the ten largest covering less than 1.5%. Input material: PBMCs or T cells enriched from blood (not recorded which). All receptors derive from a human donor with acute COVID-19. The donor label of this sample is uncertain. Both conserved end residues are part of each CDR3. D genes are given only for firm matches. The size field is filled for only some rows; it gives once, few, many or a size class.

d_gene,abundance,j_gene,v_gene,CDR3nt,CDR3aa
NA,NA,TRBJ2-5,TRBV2,TGTGCCAGCAGGGCCCCAGGGGAGACCCAGTACTTC,CASRAPGETQYF
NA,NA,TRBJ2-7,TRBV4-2,TGTGCCAGCAGCCACCAAACGGACGAGCAGTACTTC,CASSHQTDEQYF
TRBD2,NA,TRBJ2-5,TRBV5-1,TGCGCCAGCAGCTTGGGAATAGCGGGAGGGGAGACCCAGTACTTC,CASSLGIAGGETQYF
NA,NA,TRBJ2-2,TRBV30,TGTGCCTGGGCACAGGGAGGGGTCCCCGGGGAGCTGTTTTTT,CAWAQGGVPGELFF
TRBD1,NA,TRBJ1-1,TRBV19,TGTGCCAGTAGTTCGAGGGGGCGAACTGAAGCTTTCTTT,CASSSRGRTEAFF
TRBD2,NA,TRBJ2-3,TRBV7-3,TGTGCCAGCCGGTCAAATAGCGGGGGGCTGGATACGCAGTATTTT,CASRSNSGGLDTQYF
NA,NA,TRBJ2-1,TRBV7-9,TGTGCCAGCAGCCCTGGACTACGGATCGATGAGCAGTTCTTC,CASSPGLRIDEQFF
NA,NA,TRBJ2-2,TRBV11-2,TGTGCCAGCAGCCATCAGTCGGGGGGCCCTAACACCGGGGAGCTGTTTTTT,CASSHQSGGPNTGELFF
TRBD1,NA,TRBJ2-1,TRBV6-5,TGTGCCAGCAGTTACGCAGAACAGGGGGCGCCGTTCTTC,CASSYAEQGAPFF
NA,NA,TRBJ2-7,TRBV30,TGTGCCTGGAGTGGCGACGAGCAGTACTTC,CAWSGDEQYF
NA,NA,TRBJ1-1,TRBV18,TGTGCCAGCTGTCAGGGTCCGGAAGCTTTCTTT,CASCQGPEAFF
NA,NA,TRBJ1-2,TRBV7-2,TGTGCCAGCAGCTCCGACGACATCTATGGCTACACCTTC,CASSSDDIYGYTF
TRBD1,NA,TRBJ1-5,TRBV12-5,TGTGCTAGTGGGGGGACAGGGGGGAATCAGCCCCAGCATTTT,CASGGTGGNQPQHF
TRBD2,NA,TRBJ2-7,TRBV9,TGTGCCAGCAGCGTAGGGGTTAGCGGGGGCCTAGAGCAGTACTTC,CASSVGVSGGLEQYF
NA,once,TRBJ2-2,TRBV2,TGTGCCAGCAATAGCGTTACCGGGGAGCTGTTTTTT,CASNSVTGELFF
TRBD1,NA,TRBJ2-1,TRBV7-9,TGTGCCAGCAGCGTACCCGGGGGGACAGGGGTCAATGAGCAGTTCTTC,CASSVPGGTGVNEQFF
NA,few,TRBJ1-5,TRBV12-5,TGTGCTAGTGGTTCCACCGACGGGGGGGGCAAGCCCCAGCATTTT,CASGSTDGGGKPQHF
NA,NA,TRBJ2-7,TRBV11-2,TGTGCCAGCAGGCCGCCCGGGACATCCTTCTACGAGCAGTACTTC,CASRPPGTSFYEQYF
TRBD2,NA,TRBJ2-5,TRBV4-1,TGCGCCAGCAGCCGGGAAGGGACTAGCGGTTTGAAAGAGACCCAGTACTTC,CASSREGTSGLKETQYF
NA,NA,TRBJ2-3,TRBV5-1,TGCGCCAGCAGCGAACAGGGATTCGGCACAGATACGCAGTATTTT,CASSEQGFGTDTQYF
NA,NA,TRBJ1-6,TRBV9,TGTGCCAGCAGCGTAACTGGACTCCCGAATTCACCCCTCCACTTT,CASSVTGLPNSPLHF
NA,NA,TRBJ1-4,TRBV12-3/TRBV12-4,TGTGCCAGCAGTTCCAGGGCCACCGAAAAACTGTTTTTT,CASSSRATEKLFF
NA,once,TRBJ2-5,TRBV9,TGTGCCAGCAGCGATCACAGGGACGGTTGGGAGACCCAGTACTTC,CASSDHRDGWETQYF
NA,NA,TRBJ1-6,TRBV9,TGTGCCAGCAGCCTTAGCGGACCAGCGAGGGGAGATTCACCCCTCCACTTT,CASSLSGPARGDSPLHF
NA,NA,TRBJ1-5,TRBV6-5,TGTGCCAGCAGTTCCGTGGCAGGTGGTCAGCCCCAGCATTTT,CASSSVAGGQPQHF
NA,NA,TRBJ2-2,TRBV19,TGTGCCAGTAATTCCGGGAGAAACACCGGGGAGCTGTTTTTT,CASNSGRNTGELFF
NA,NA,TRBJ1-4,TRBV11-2,TGTGCCAGCCGCCCTGTAGTGGGGCACCTTGCAACTAATGAAAAACTGTTTTTT,CASRPVVGHLATNEKLFF